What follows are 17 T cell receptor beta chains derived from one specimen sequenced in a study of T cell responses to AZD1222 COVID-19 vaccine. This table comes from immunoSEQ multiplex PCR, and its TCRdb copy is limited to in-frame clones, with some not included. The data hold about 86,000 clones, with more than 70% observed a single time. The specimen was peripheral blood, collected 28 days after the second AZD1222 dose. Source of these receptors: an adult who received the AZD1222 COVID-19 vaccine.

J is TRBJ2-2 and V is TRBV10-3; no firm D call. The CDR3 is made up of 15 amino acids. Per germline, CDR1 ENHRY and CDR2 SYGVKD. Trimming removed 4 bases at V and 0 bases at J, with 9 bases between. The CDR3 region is CAISVNGANTGELFF. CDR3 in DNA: TGTGCCATCAGTGTAAATGGGGCGAACACCGGGGAGCTGTTTTTT.

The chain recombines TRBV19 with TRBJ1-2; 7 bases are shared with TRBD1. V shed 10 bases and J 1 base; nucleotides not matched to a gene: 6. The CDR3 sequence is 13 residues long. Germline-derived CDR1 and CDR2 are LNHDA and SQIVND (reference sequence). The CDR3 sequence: CATSRGGNYGYTF. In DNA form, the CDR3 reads TGTGCCACCAGCAGGGGGGGTAACTATGGCTACACCTTC.

The CDR3 DNA sequence: TGTGCCAGTAGTCTGGGACAGGGGGCCGATGGCTACACCTTC. Amino acids: CASSLGQGADGYTF. The J gene is TRBJ1-2, the V gene TRBV19, with TRBD1 matching 12 bases. J was trimmed by 6 bases and V by 5 bases; bases with no gene match: 4. Germline CDR1 and CDR2: LNHDA and SQIVND (reference sequence). This CDR3 is built from 14 residues. The full variable domain, rest sourced from reference TRBV19 and TRBJ1-2, is DGGITQSPKYLFRKEGQNVTLSCEQNLNHDAMYWYRQDPGQGLRLIYYSQIVNDFQKGDIAEGYSVSREKKESFPLTVTSAQKNPTAFYLCASSLGQGADGYTFGSGTRLTVV.

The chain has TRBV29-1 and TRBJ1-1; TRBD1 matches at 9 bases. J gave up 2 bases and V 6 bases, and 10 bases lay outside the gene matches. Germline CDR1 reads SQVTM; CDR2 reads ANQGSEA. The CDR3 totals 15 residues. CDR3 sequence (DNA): TGCAGCGTCGACCCCCCGGGACAGGGTAACACTGAAGCTTTCTTT. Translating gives CSVDPPGQGNTEAFF.

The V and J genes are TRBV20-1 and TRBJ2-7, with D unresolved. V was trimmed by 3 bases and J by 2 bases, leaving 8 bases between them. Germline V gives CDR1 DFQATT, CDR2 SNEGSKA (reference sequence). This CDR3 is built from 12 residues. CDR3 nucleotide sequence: TGCAGTGCTAGTGGCAGAGCCTACGAGCAGTACTTC. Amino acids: CSASGRAYEQYF.

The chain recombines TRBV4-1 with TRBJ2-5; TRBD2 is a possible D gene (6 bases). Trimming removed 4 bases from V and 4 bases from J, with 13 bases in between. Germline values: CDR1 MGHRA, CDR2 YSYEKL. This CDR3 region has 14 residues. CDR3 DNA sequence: TGCGCCAGCAGCCCCAACCTAGCGTCAGAGACCCAGTACTTC. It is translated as CASSPNLASETQYF.

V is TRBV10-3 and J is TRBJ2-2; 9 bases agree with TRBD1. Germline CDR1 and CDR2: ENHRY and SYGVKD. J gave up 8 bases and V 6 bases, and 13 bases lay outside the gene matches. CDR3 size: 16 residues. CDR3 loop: CAIRPSGTGTKGELFF. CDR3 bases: TGTGCCATCAGACCGTCCGGGACAGGGACCAAGGGGGAGCTGTTTTTT.

CDR3 nucleotide sequence: TGTGCCACCAGCAGAGGTCCGGGCAACAGGGTCGAGGGCTACACCTTC. As protein: CATSRGPGNRVEGYTF. J is TRBJ1-2 and V is TRBV15, with D possibly TRBD1 on 6 matching bases. Trimming pared 1 base from V and 8 bases from J, leaving 20 bases between. This CDR3 is 16 amino acids long. Germline CDR1 reads LNHNV; CDR2 reads YYDKDF (reference sequence). Looking up the rest from reference TRBV15 and TRBJ1-2 gives the full variable domain: DAMVIQNPRYQVTQFGKPVTLSCSQTLNHNVMYWYQQKSSQAPKLLFHYYDKDFNNEADTPDNFQSRRPNTSFCFLDIRSPGLGDTAMYLCATSRGPGNRVEGYTFGSGTRLTVV.

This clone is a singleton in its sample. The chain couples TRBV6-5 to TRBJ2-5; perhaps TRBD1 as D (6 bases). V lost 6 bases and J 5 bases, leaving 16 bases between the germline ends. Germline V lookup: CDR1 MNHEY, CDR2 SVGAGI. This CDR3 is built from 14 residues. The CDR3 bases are TGTGCCAGCAGCCCACTGGGCCAGGGGGAGACCCAGTACTTC. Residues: CASSPLGQGETQYF.

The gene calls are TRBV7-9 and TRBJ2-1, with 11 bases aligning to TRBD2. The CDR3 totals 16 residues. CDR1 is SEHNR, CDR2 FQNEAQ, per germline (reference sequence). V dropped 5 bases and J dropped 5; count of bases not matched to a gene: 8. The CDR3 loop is CASSLASGGFHNEQFF. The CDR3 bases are TGTGCCAGCAGCCTTGCTAGCGGGGGGTTCCACAATGAGCAGTTCTTC.

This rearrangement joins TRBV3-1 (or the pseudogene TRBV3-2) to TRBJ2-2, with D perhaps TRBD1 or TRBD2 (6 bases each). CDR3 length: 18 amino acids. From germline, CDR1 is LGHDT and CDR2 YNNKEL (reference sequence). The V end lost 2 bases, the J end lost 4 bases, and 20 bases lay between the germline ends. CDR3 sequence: CASSQWLHGGEGTGELFF. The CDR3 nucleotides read TGTGCCAGCAGCCAATGGCTCCACGGGGGCGAGGGCACCGGGGAGCTGTTTTTT.

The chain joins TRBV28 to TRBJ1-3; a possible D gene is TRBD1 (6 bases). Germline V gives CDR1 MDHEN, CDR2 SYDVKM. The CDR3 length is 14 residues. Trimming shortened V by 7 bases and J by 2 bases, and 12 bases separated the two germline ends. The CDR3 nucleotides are TGTGCCAGCACTTCGGGGGGCCCTGGAAACACCATATATTTT. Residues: CASTSGGPGNTIYF.

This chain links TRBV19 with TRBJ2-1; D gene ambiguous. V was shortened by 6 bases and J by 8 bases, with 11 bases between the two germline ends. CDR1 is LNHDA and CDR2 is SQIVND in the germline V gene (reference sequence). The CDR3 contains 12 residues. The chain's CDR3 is CASRTATHEQFF. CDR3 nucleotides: TGTGCCAGTAGAACAGCTACCCATGAGCAGTTCTTC.

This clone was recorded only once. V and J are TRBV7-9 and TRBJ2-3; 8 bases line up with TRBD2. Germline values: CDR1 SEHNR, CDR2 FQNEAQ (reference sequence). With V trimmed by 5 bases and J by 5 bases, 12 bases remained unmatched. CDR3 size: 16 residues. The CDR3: CASSPESGGQRDTQYF. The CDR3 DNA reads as TGTGCCAGCAGCCCGGAGTCGGGGGGGCAGAGAGATACGCAGTATTTT.

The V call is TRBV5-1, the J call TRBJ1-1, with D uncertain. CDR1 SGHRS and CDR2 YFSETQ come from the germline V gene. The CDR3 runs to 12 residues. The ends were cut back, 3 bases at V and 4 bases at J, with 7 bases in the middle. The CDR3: CASSWGRTEAFF. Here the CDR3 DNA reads TGCGCCAGCAGCTGGGGTCGCACTGAAGCTTTCTTT.

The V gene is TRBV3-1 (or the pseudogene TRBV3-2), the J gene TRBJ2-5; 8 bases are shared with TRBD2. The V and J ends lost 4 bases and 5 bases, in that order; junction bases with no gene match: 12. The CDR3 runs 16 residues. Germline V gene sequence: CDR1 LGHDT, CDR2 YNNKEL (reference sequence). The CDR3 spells CASSRIVGGGLETQYF. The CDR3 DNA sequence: TGTGCCAGCAGCCGAATCGTCGGCGGGGGGTTGGAGACCCAGTACTTC.

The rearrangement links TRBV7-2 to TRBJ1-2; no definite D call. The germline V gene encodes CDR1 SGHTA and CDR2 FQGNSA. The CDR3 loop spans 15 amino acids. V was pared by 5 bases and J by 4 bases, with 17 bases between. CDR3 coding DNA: TGTGCCAGCAGCCCACCGCGCGGGGTCGTCTATGGCTACACCTTC. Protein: CASSPPRGVVYGYTF. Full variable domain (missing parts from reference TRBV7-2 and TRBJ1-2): GAGVSQSPSNKVTEKGKDVELRCDPISGHTALYWYRQSLGQGLEFLIYFQGNSAPDKSGLPSDRFSAERTGGSVSTLTIQRTQQEDSAVYLCASSPPRGVVYGYTFGSGTRLTVV.